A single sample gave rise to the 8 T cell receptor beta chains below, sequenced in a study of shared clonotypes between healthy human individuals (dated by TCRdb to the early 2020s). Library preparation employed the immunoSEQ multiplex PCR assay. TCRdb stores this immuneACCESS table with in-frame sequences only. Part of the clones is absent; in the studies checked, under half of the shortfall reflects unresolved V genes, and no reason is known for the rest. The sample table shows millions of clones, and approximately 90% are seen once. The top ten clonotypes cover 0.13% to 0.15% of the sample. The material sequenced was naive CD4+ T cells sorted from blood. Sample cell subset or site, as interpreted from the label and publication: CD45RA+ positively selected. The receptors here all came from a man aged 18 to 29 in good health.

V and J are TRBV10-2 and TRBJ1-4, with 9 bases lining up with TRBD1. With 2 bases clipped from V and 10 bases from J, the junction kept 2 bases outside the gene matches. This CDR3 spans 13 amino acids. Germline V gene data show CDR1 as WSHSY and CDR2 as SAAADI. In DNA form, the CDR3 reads TGCGCCAGCAGTGAGCAGGACAGGGGAAAACTGTTTTTT. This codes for CASSEQDRGKLFF.

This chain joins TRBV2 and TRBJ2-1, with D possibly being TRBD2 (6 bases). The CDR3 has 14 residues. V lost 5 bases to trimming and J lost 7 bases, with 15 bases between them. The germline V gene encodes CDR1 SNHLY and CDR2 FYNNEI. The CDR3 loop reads CASSPGDLGNEQFF. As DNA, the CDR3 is TGTGCCAGCAGTCCTGGGGACTTAGGGAATGAGCAGTTCTTC.

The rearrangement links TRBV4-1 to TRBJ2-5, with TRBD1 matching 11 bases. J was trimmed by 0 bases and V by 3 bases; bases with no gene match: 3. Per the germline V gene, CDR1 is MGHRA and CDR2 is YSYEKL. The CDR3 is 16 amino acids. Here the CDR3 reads CASSHGQGAYQETQYF. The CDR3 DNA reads TGCGCCAGCAGCCACGGACAGGGGGCTTACCAAGAGACCCAGTACTTC.

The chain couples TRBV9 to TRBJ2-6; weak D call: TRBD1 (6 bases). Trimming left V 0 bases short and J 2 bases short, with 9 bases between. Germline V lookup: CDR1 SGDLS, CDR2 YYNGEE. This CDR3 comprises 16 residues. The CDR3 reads CASSVVWGPGANVLTF. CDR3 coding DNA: TGTGCCAGCAGCGTAGTATGGGGGCCTGGGGCCAACGTCCTGACTTTC.

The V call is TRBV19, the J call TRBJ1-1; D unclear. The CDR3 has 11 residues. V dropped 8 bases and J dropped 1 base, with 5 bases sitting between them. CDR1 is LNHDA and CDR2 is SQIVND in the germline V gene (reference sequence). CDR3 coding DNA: TGTGCCAGTCAAAGGAACACTGAAGCTTTCTTT. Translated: CASQRNTEAFF.

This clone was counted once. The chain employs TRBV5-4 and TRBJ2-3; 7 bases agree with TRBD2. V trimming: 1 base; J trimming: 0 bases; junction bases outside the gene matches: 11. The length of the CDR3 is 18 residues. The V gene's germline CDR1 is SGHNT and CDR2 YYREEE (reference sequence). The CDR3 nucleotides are TGTGCCAGCAGCTTGTCTGCTACTAGCGTAGCTAGCACAGATACGCAGTATTTT. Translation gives CASSLSATSVASTDTQYF.

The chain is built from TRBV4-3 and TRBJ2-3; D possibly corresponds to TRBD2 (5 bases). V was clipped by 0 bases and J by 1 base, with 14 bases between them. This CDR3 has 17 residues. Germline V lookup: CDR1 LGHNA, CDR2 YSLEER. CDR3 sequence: CASSQDLDFLGTDTQYF. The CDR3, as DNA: TGCGCCAGCAGCCAAGATCTGGACTTCCTAGGCACAGATACGCAGTATTTT.

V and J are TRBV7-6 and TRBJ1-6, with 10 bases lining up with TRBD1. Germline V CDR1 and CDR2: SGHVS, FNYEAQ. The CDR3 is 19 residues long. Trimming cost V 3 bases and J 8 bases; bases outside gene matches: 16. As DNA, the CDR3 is TGTGCCAGCAGCTTGGTCCAACCAAGCGGGGGACAGGGGCATTCACCCCTCCACTTT. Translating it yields CASSLVQPSGGQGHSPLHF.